This is a list of T cell receptor beta chains from one sample in a study of response to subunit inactivated influenza vaccine. A single record per CDR3 protein comes from TCRdb applying MiXCR to the RT-PCR reads. The sample yields over 400,000 distinct CDR3 sequences, approximately 10% seen once. The material was PBMCs from blood, obtained 45 days after vaccination. The receptors come from a man aged 50-60 years who received an inactivated influenza vaccine. CDR3s include the opening cysteine and the closing phenylalanine or tryptophan. The D gene is left open where the match is weak. Clone size is not always given. Where it is, it says once, few, many or a class for expanded clones.

clone_size	d_call	v_call	j_call	cdr3_aa	cdr3_nt
few	.	TRBV5-1	TRBJ2-5	CASSFIDDQETQYF	TGCGCCAGCAGCTTCATTGACGACCAAGAGACCCAGTACTTC
few	TRBD1	TRBV15	TRBJ1-3	CATSRLPGQGIGNTIYF	TGTGCCACCAGCAGACTACCGGGACAGGGGATTGGAAACACCATATATTTT
many	.	TRBV20-1	TRBJ1-1	CSARAGTPTSRAFF	TGCAGTGCTAGGGCCGGGACGCCAACCTCCAGGGCTTTCTTT
.	TRBD2	TRBV6-2/TRBV6-3	TRBJ2-2	CASSYPPGGVTGELFF	TGTGCCAGCAGTTACCCCCCTGGGGGGGTCACCGGGGAGCTGTTTTTT
.	TRBD2	TRBV3-1	TRBJ2-2	CASSQGLAGVDGELFF	TGTGCCAGCAGCCAAGGACTAGCGGGAGTCGACGGGGAGCTGTTTTTT
few	.	TRBV4-3	TRBJ2-1	CASSQVFRGRGATYNEQFF	TGCGCCAGCAGCCAAGTATTTCGGGGTCGAGGGGCAACCTACAATGAGCAGTTCTTC
many	.	TRBV20-1	TRBJ2-1	CSAPLGGFVDEQFF	TGCAGTGCTCCACTAGGGGGGTTTGTAGATGAGCAGTTCTTC
.	.	TRBV5-5	TRBJ2-1	CASSFGAENEQFF	TGTGCCAGCAGCTTCGGGGCGGAGAATGAGCAGTTCTTC
.	.	TRBV12-3/TRBV12-4	TRBJ2-2	CASSFSRDHTGELFF	TGTGCCAGCAGTTTTTCCAGGGACCACACCGGGGAGCTGTTTTTT
many	.	TRBV20-1	TRBJ1-1	CSARARSTEAFF	TGCAGTGCTCGGGCGCGGAGCACTGAAGCTTTCTTT
few	.	TRBV3-1	TRBJ2-2	CASSQGGVGELFF	TGTGCCAGCAGCCAAGGGGGGGTCGGGGAGCTGTTTTTT
.	TRBD2	TRBV7-2	TRBJ2-7	CASRAPGLSYEQYF	TGTGCCAGCAGAGCCCCGGGACTAAGCTACGAGCAGTACTTC
many	.	TRBV29-1	TRBJ2-1	CSVEDGLYNEQFF	TGCAGCGTTGAAGATGGCCTCTACAATGAGCAGTTCTTC
.	TRBD2	TRBV6-5	TRBJ2-2	CASSTYSGWGGELFF	TGTGCCAGCAGTACTTATAGCGGGTGGGGCGGGGAGCTGTTTTTT
few	.	TRBV20-1	TRBJ2-1	CSARDQFTGMYNEQFF	TGCAGTGCTAGAGATCAATTTACCGGGATGTACAATGAGCAGTTCTTC
.	TRBD2	TRBV6-1	TRBJ2-3	CASSPREGRTDTQYF	TGTGCCAGCAGTCCTCGGGAGGGGAGGACAGATACGCAGTATTTT
.	.	TRBV4-2	TRBJ1-1	CDSSQTVREGTEAFF	TGTGACAGCAGCCAAACTGTCCGGGAGGGGACTGAAGCTTTCTTT
.	.	TRBV12-3/TRBV12-4	TRBJ2-5	CASSDTRDLIQETQYF	TGTGCCAGCAGCGATACCCGGGACTTGATACAAGAGACCCAGTACTTC
few	.	TRBV12-3/TRBV12-4	TRBJ2-5	CASTPGLQETQYF	TGTGCCAGCACCCCGGGGCTCCAAGAGACCCAGTACTTC
many	.	TRBV5-6	TRBJ2-5	CASSLAGLAQETQYF	TGTGCCAGCAGTTTGGCCGGACTCGCTCAAGAGACCCAGTACTTC
many	TRBD2	TRBV6-5	TRBJ2-7	CASSYSSGVVSYEQYF	TGTGCCAGCAGTTACTCAAGCGGGGTAGTCTCCTACGAGCAGTACTTC
.	TRBD1	TRBV4-2	TRBJ2-4	CASSKTGGLLNIQYF	TGTGCCAGCAGCAAAACAGGGGGTCTTTTAAACATTCAGTACTTC
few	.	TRBV20-1	TRBJ1-1	CSARDTGSTEAFF	TGCAGTGCTAGAGACACAGGGAGCACTGAAGCTTTCTTT
few	.	TRBV15	TRBJ1-3	CATSRDGVGVTSGNTIYF	TGTGCCACCAGCAGAGATGGAGTCGGGGTAACCTCTGGAAACACCATATATTTT
.	TRBD1	TRBV6-2/TRBV6-3	TRBJ2-4	CASSYPGTVQYF	TGTGCCAGCAGTTACCCAGGGACAGTGCAGTACTTC
many	.	TRBV29-1	TRBJ2-7	CSVGQGMENEQYF	TGCAGCGTTGGTCAGGGAATGGAAAACGAGCAGTACTTC
.	.	TRBV9	TRBJ2-1	CASSVGIASSYNEQFF	TGTGCCAGCAGCGTAGGTATAGCGAGCTCCTACAATGAGCAGTTCTTC
many	.	TRBV7-9	TRBJ2-7	CASSSKDTYEQYF	TGTGCCAGCAGCTCCAAAGACACCTACGAGCAGTACTTC